The 18 T cell receptor beta chains presented below share a single source sample, sequenced in a study of cytomegalovirus exposure and HLA in healthy donors. A multiplex PCR was run with 60 Vbeta primers and 13 Jbeta primers. Measured with immunoSEQ multiplex PCR; TCRdb has only the in-frame clones, and not every one. The profile covers 120,000 or so clones, with approximately 15% appearing a single time and roughly 2% taken by the ten largest. The sample consisted of PBMCs. The receptors shown here come from a woman between 18 and 29 years old in good health and CMV-seronegative.

This clone was observed a few times. This sequence joins TRBV5-4 and TRBJ2-5, with a tentative D call TRBD1 (6 bases). The CDR3 covers 15 residues. CDR1 and CDR2 (germline): SGHNT, YYREEE (reference sequence). V dropped 0 bases and J dropped 5 bases, with 14 bases sitting between them. This chain's CDR3 is CASSLAGATGETQYF. CDR3 coding DNA: TGTGCCAGCAGCTTGGCAGGGGCCACCGGGGAGACCCAGTACTTC.

This chain uses TRBV11-2 with TRBJ2-7; weak D call: TRBD2 (5 bases). Trimming left V 1 base short and J 7 bases short, with 11 bases between. Germline CDR1 reads SGHAT; CDR2 reads FQNNGV. The CDR3 is 13 amino acids. CDR3 loop: CASSLAGSGEQYF. The CDR3 nucleotides are TGTGCCAGCAGCTTAGCAGGCTCGGGGGAGCAGTACTTC.

This chain uses TRBV9 with TRBJ1-1; D is unresolved. Trimming took 3 bases from V and 3 from J, leaving 12 bases between them. Germline V CDR1 and CDR2: SGDLS, YYNGEE. The CDR3 loop spans 14 amino acids. This chain's CDR3 is CASSAHSSYTEAFF. The CDR3, as DNA: TGTGCCAGCAGCGCCCACAGTTCTTACACTGAAGCTTTCTTT. The complete variable domain, with remaining parts taken from reference TRBV9 and TRBJ1-1, reads DSGVTQTPKHLITATGQRVTLRCSPRSGDLSVYWYQQSLDQGLQFLIQYYNGEERAKGNILERFSAQQFPDLHSELNLSSLELGDSALYFCASSAHSSYTEAFFGQGTRLTVV.

Only a few counts were recorded for this clone. The gene calls are TRBV10-1 and TRBJ1-2, with TRBD1 as a possible D gene (6 bases). Germline values: CDR1 WNHNN, CDR2 SYGVQD (reference sequence). With 6 bases removed from V and 8 bases from J, the gap between germline ends came to 16 bases. This CDR3 has 13 amino acids. CDR3 loop: CASRGGGPRGYTF. The CDR3, as DNA: TGCGCCAGCAGGGGAGGGGGACCGCGGGGCTACACCTTC.

The chain combines TRBV6-1 with TRBJ2-1, with TRBD2 identical over 10 bases. The CDR3 is made up of 15 amino acids. Germline CDR1 and CDR2: MNHNS and SASEGT. The V and J ends lost 4 bases and 7 bases, in that order; junction bases with no gene match: 7. CDR3 nucleotides: TGTGCCAGCAGTGCTCCTAGCGGGAGCGTGAATGAGCAGTTCTTC. Translation gives CASSAPSGSVNEQFF.

This clone was seen a handful of times. The chain links TRBV29-1 to TRBJ2-7, with TRBD2 matching over 13 bases. V lost 6 bases and J lost 3; bases outside the gene matches: 2. Per the germline V gene, CDR1 is SQVTM and CDR2 is ANQGSEA. The CDR3 covers 13 residues. The CDR3, as DNA: TGCAGCGTAAGGACTAGCGGGAGCTACGAGCAGTACTTC. It yields the protein CSVRTSGSYEQYF.

This chain links TRBV7-9 with TRBJ1-1; 9 positions agree with TRBD1. With 3 bases clipped from V and 0 bases from J, the junction kept 11 bases outside the gene matches. CDR3 length: 18 residues. CDR1 SEHNR and CDR2 FQNEAQ come from the germline V gene (reference sequence). CDR3 loop: CASSFPTGGRDMNTEAFF. DNA for the CDR3: TGTGCCAGCAGCTTCCCGACAGGGGGACGTGACATGAACACTGAAGCTTTCTTT.

There are a few counts of this clone. The gene calls are TRBV30 and TRBJ2-7; TRBD1 matches at 8 bases. The V gene end was trimmed by 1 base and the J gene end by 6 bases; junction bases not matched to a gene: 2. CDR1 is GTSNPN and CDR2 is SVGIG in the germline V gene (reference sequence). The CDR3 totals 12 residues. The CDR3 coding sequence is TGTGCCTGGAGTGGCGGACAGGGCGAGCAGTACTTC. This sequence encodes CAWSGGQGEQYF.

V and J are TRBV29-1 and TRBJ2-3, with TRBD2 as a possible D gene (6 bases). Germline V CDR1 and CDR2: SQVTM, ANQGSEA. V lost 4 bases and J lost 4, with 9 bases in between. The CDR3 spans 12 residues. CDR3 loop: CSVVLASDTQYF. CDR3 nucleotides: TGCAGCGTTGTACTAGCTTCAGATACGCAGTATTTT.

This clone appeared a few times. The V and J genes are TRBV6-6 and TRBJ1-1; no clear D gene. This CDR3 has 13 residues. Trimming left V 2 bases short and J 0 bases short, with 4 bases between. The germline CDR1 and CDR2 sequences are MNHNY and SVGAGI (reference sequence). The chain's CDR3 is CASSYNMNTEAFF. CDR3 DNA: TGTGCCAGCAGTTACAACATGAACACTGAAGCTTTCTTT.

This clone appeared a few times. V and J are TRBV10-1 and TRBJ2-7; D gene unclear. The V and J ends lost 0 bases and 4 bases respectively, with 13 bases between them. CDR1 and CDR2 (germline): WNHNN, SYGVQD (reference sequence). The CDR3 has 15 residues. This CDR3 reads CASSESRLKSYEQYF. The CDR3 coding sequence is TGCGCCAGCAGTGAGTCGCGGTTGAAGTCGTACGAGCAGTACTTC.

In its sample, this clone was seen a few times. The chain couples TRBV5-6 to TRBJ2-1; maybe TRBD2 (6 bases). Germline V gene lookup returns CDR1 SGHDT and CDR2 YYEEEE. Trimming removed 0 bases at V and 4 bases at J, with 11 bases between. This CDR3 contains 15 residues. The CDR3 loop reads CASSLGTTVYNEQFF. In DNA form, the CDR3 reads TGTGCCAGCAGCTTGGGGACTACCGTGTACAATGAGCAGTTCTTC.

This chain links TRBV2 with TRBJ1-2; 10 bases are shared with TRBD1. CDR3 length equals 18 residues. Trimming cost V 4 bases and J 5 bases; bases outside gene matches: 16. The germline V gene has CDR1 SNHLY and CDR2 FYNNEI. DNA of the CDR3: TGTGCCAGCAGTGGTAGGGGGACGGAGTGGGGACAGGGGTATGGCTACACCTTC. Translated: CASSGRGTEWGQGYGYTF. Full variable domain (remainder filled in from reference TRBV2 and TRBJ1-2): EPEVTQTPSHQVTQMGQEVILRCVPISNHLYFYWYRQILGQKVEFLVSFYNNEISEKSEIFDDQFSVERPDGSNFTLKIRSTKLEDSAMYFCASSGRGTEWGQGYGYTFGSGTRLTVV.

The chain recombines TRBV6-1 with TRBJ2-7, with 7 nucleotides matching TRBD1. The V gene end was trimmed by 1 base and the J gene end by 2 bases; junction bases not matched to a gene: 5. In germline, CDR1 is MNHNS, CDR2 SASEGT. The CDR3 is 15 residues long. The chain's CDR3 is CASSEEQGPTYEQYF. CDR3 nucleotides: TGTGCCAGCAGTGAAGAACAGGGGCCTACCTACGAGCAGTACTTC.

This clone has only a few counts. The chain recombines TRBV5-1 with TRBJ1-2, with 9 bases identical to TRBD1. The CDR3 runs to 15 residues. The V and J ends lost 5 bases and 1 base, in that order; junction bases with no gene match: 6. Germline CDR1 is SGHRS and CDR2 is YFSETQ. In nucleotides, the CDR3 is TGCGCCAGCAGAGGAGGGACAGGGCATAACTATGGCTACACCTTC. It specifies CASRGGTGHNYGYTF.

This chain joins TRBV5-1 and TRBJ1-2; 10 nucleotides match TRBD1. The trim removed 4 bases at V and 6 bases at J, leaving 3 bases unmatched. The V gene's germline CDR1 is SGHRS and CDR2 YFSETQ. CDR3 size: 13 residues. In DNA form, the CDR3 reads TGCGCCAGCAGCATCGGGACAGGGGATGGCTACACCTTC. Translation: CASSIGTGDGYTF.

This chain links TRBV5-1 with TRBJ2-5, with 9 positions matching TRBD2. This CDR3 is built from 14 residues. Germline loops: CDR1 SGHRS, CDR2 YFSETQ. The trim removed 3 bases at V and 3 bases at J, leaving 3 bases unmatched. In DNA form, the CDR3 reads TGCGCCAGCAGCTCACGACTAGCGGAAGAGACCCAGTACTTC. As protein: CASSSRLAEETQYF.

This clone was detected only a few times. The chain recombines TRBV28 with TRBJ2-1; 14 positions agree with TRBD2. Germline values: CDR1 MDHEN, CDR2 SYDVKM. CDR3 length: 15 residues. V lost 6 bases to trimming and J lost 10 bases; unmatched junction nucleotides: 8. CDR3 coding DNA: TGTGCCAGCAGGGGACTAGCGGGAGCGCGGGACGAGCAGTTCTTC. This sequence encodes CASRGLAGARDEQFF.